These 29 T cell receptor beta chains share one sample of origin, sequenced in a study of cytomegalovirus exposure and HLA in healthy donors. PCR employed 60 Vbeta and 13 Jbeta primers. The protocol was immunoSEQ multiplex PCR, while the TCRdb copy is restricted to in-frame clones and leaves out a portion. The sample shows roughly 190,000 clones, around four fifths of them seen only once. Sequencing was performed on PBMCs. Every receptor here comes from a man aged 35 to 55 in good health and CMV-seropositive.

The rearrangement uses TRBV7-2 and TRBJ2-1; TRBD2 agrees at 7 bases. Per the germline V gene, CDR1 is SGHTA and CDR2 is FQGNSA. J gave up 3 bases and V 6 bases, and 8 bases lay outside the gene matches. The CDR3 runs 15 residues. CDR3 in amino acids: CASRVSGANYNEQFF. The CDR3 DNA follows: TGTGCCAGCAGGGTAAGCGGGGCTAACTACAATGAGCAGTTCTTC.

This chain joins TRBV5-6 and TRBJ2-7, with D maybe TRBD1 (6 bases). The CDR3 is 14 residues long. The V and J ends lost 2 bases and 4 bases respectively, with 13 bases between them. Germline CDR1 SGHDT, CDR2 YYEEEE. The DNA of the CDR3 is TGTGCCAGCAGCTTAGGGACACTGCTTTACGAGCAGTACTTC. Amino acids: CASSLGTLLYEQYF.

The V and J genes are TRBV6-1 and TRBJ2-1; 9 bases match TRBD2. Germline CDR1 MNHNS, CDR2 SASEGT. The CDR3 runs to 15 residues. The J segment lost 2 bases and the V segment lost 7 bases, leaving 6 bases of the junction unmatched. This chain's CDR3 is CASKRLAAAYNEQFF. The CDR3 coding sequence is TGTGCCAGCAAACGACTAGCGGCAGCCTACAATGAGCAGTTCTTC.

The rearrangement joins TRBV7-7 to TRBJ2-2, with a tentative D call TRBD2 (5 bases). V lost 1 base and J 4 bases, leaving 10 bases between the germline ends. Germline values: CDR1 SSHAT, CDR2 FNYEAQ (reference sequence). The CDR3 extends over 15 amino acids. CDR3 loop: CASSLDGRGTGELFF. CDR3 DNA: TGTGCCAGCAGCTTAGATGGGAGAGGCACCGGGGAGCTGTTTTTT.

The chain couples TRBV7-3 to TRBJ2-7; TRBD2 might be the D (7 bases). Germline CDR1 reads SGHTA; CDR2 reads FQGTGA. This CDR3 has 14 amino acids. The ends were cut back, 4 bases at V and 2 bases at J, with 12 bases in the middle. The CDR3 loop is CASSSQGGPYEQYF. The CDR3 nucleotides read TGTGCCAGCAGCTCACAGGGAGGGCCCTACGAGCAGTACTTC. Full variable domain (missing parts from reference TRBV7-3 and TRBJ2-7): GAGVSQTPSNKVTEKGKYVELRCDPISGHTALYWYRQSLGQGPEFLIYFQGTGAADDSGLPNDRFFAVRPEGSVSTLKIQRTERGDSAVYLCASSSQGGPYEQYFGPGTRLTVT.

The rearrangement links TRBV12-5 to TRBJ1-5, with D maybe TRBD1 (6 bases). Germline values: CDR1 LGHNT, CDR2 FRNRAP. This CDR3 has 15 amino acids. Trimming removed 1 base at V and 4 bases at J, with 11 bases between. The CDR3 DNA reads TGTGCTAGTGGTTTGGGGGGGACACCGAATCAGCCCCAGCATTTT. Its translation is CASGLGGTPNQPQHF.

The J gene is TRBJ2-7, the V gene TRBV11-2, with D possibly matching TRBD2 (6 bases). Germline assignment: CDR1 SGHAT and CDR2 FQNNGV. The V end lost 0 bases, the J end lost 5 bases, and 11 bases lay between the germline ends. There are 14 residues in the CDR3. CDR3 DNA sequence: TGTGCCAGCAGCTTAGAAGCGGGTATCAACGAGCAGTACTTC. It translates to CASSLEAGINEQYF.

The chain combines TRBV5-1 with TRBJ2-3, with TRBD2 matching over 9 bases. The CDR3 sequence is 18 residues long. J lost 6 bases, V lost 4 bases, and 18 bases had no gene match. Germline V gene lookup returns CDR1 SGHRS and CDR2 YFSETQ. For the CDR3, the DNA is TGCGCCAGCAGCGTTGGCCGGGCTAGCGGGAATCTGGGGGATACGCAGTATTTT. Protein product: CASSVGRASGNLGDTQYF.

This sequence joins TRBV29-1 and TRBJ2-1, with a weak D call TRBD2 (6 bases). Germline V lookup: CDR1 SQVTM, CDR2 ANQGSEA. Trimming took 7 bases from V and 5 from J, leaving 6 bases between them. The CDR3 covers 10 residues. The CDR3: CSGGDNEQFF. The CDR3 region has the DNA TGCAGCGGGGGGGACAATGAGCAGTTCTTC.

The rearrangement uses TRBV10-2 and TRBJ1-2; TRBD1 aligns across 7 bases. The CDR3 contains 14 residues. Germline CDR1 reads WSHSY; CDR2 reads SAAADI. Trimming cost V 3 bases and J 14 bases; bases outside gene matches: 15. Here the CDR3 reads CASSERPRDSKLTF. The CDR3 bases are TGCGCCAGCAGTGAACGACCCCGGGACAGCAAACTTACCTTC.

The chain employs TRBV10-2 and TRBJ2-1; 12 positions match TRBD2. Trimming took 1 base from V and 7 from J; bases not matched to a gene: 11. The CDR3 consists of 18 residues. In germline, CDR1 is WSHSY, CDR2 SAAADI. DNA of the CDR3: TGCGCCAGCAGTGAGTACCCCCGACTAGCGGGAGATACGAATGAGCAGTTCTTC. Its translation: CASSEYPRLAGDTNEQFF.

This chain links TRBV28 with TRBJ2-3; 7 bases line up with TRBD1. CDR1 is MDHEN and CDR2 is SYDVKM in the germline V gene. This CDR3 has 15 amino acids. J gave up 0 bases and V 5 bases, and 5 bases lay outside the gene matches. CDR3 protein: CASSPPDRSTDTQYF. The CDR3 nucleotides read TGTGCCAGCAGTCCCCCGGACAGGAGCACAGATACGCAGTATTTT.

J is TRBJ2-3 and V is TRBV6-5; 9 bases align to TRBD1. Germline V gene data show CDR1 as MNHEY and CDR2 as SVGAGI. The CDR3 runs 16 residues. The trim removed 4 bases at V and 4 bases at J, leaving 9 bases unmatched. The chain's CDR3 is CASSSSGTGLPDTQYF. Here the CDR3 DNA reads TGTGCCAGCAGTTCGTCCGGGACAGGGCTACCAGATACGCAGTATTTT.

The gene calls are TRBV6-5 and TRBJ2-1; D is undetermined. The CDR3 consists of 14 residues. Trimming removed 0 bases at V and 5 bases at J, with 8 bases between. Germline V gene lookup returns CDR1 MNHEY and CDR2 SVGAGI. CDR3 region: CASSYSWQDNEQFF. The CDR3 DNA reads as TGTGCCAGCAGTTACTCGTGGCAGGACAATGAGCAGTTCTTC.

As to this clone: Other DNA sequences in the sample encode the same CDR3. The chain is built from TRBV6-5 and TRBJ2-1; perhaps TRBD1 as D (5 bases). The CDR3 runs to 14 residues. Germline CDR1 is MNHEY and CDR2 is SVGAGI. Trimming removed 0 bases from V and 4 bases from J, with 7 bases in between. The CDR3, as DNA: TGTGCCAGCAGTTACTCGGGGCAATACAATGAGCAGTTCTTC. This encodes CASSYSGQYNEQFF.

This chain links TRBV19 with TRBJ2-5, with D perhaps TRBD1 (5 bases). This CDR3 spans 14 amino acids. V lost 1 base and J lost 5, with 11 bases in between. Germline CDR1 reads LNHDA; CDR2 reads SQIVND (reference sequence). CDR3 sequence reads: CASSIGRVWETQYF. CDR3 nucleotides: TGTGCCAGTAGTATAGGCAGGGTGTGGGAGACCCAGTACTTC.

This chain connects TRBV27 to TRBJ2-5; 8 bases match TRBD1. The CDR3 spans 13 residues. Looked up from germline, CDR1 is MNHEY and CDR2 is SMNVEV (reference sequence). V trimming: 6 bases; J trimming: 0 bases; junction bases outside the gene matches: 0. CDR3 coding DNA: TGTGCCAGCAGGGACAGGGACCAAGAGACCCAGTACTTC. It yields the protein CASRDRDQETQYF.

This chain joins TRBV30 and TRBJ1-3; the D is unclear. V lost 0 bases, J lost 3 bases, and 3 bases lay in between. There are 12 residues in the CDR3. CDR1 and CDR2 (germline): GTSNPN, SVGIG (reference sequence). CDR3 sequence reads: CAWSVLGNTIYF. In DNA, the CDR3 is TGTGCCTGGAGTGTCCTTGGAAACACCATATATTTT.

This chain uses TRBV19 with TRBJ2-1, with 13 positions matching TRBD2. Germline CDR1 LNHDA, CDR2 SQIVND (reference sequence). Trimming cost V 1 base and J 9 bases; bases outside gene matches: 6. This CDR3 region has 16 residues. As DNA, the CDR3 is TGTGCCAGTAGTATAGTTTCGGGACTAGCGGGAAGTGAGCAGTTCTTC. This gives the protein CASSIVSGLAGSEQFF.

This clone appeared once. V gene TRBV30 combines with J gene TRBJ1-1; D is uncertain. The CDR3 is 13 amino acids. Germline V lookup: CDR1 GTSNPN, CDR2 SVGIG (reference sequence). The germline V and J ends were trimmed by 0 bases and 1 base, with 6 bases remaining between them. This CDR3 is CAWSVEGNTEAFF. The CDR3 DNA reads as TGTGCCTGGAGTGTTGAGGGGAACACTGAAGCTTTCTTT.

The V and J genes are TRBV7-2 and TRBJ2-3, with D possibly matching TRBD2 (6 bases). The CDR3 runs 14 residues. Trimming cost V 0 bases and J 11 bases, with 15 bases left between them. CDR1 SGHTA and CDR2 FQGNSA come from the germline V gene. The CDR3 nucleotides are TGTGCCAGCAGCTTAGCGGGGGTCCCGGGGGAGCAGTATTTT. Translated: CASSLAGVPGEQYF.

The gene calls are TRBV28 and TRBJ2-1; no definite D call. V was shortened by 2 bases and J by 7 bases, with 9 bases between the two germline ends. The CDR3 covers 13 residues. Germline V gives CDR1 MDHEN, CDR2 SYDVKM. For the CDR3, the DNA is TGTGCCAGCAGTTTAGCCTCCCTAAATGAGCAGTTCTTC. Protein product: CASSLASLNEQFF.

The rearrangement joins TRBV30 to TRBJ1-3, with TRBD1 as a possible D gene (6 bases). Germline V gene lookup returns CDR1 GTSNPN and CDR2 SVGIG (reference sequence). Trimming shortened V by 2 bases and J by 0 bases, and 11 bases separated the two germline ends. This CDR3 is built from 15 residues. DNA of the CDR3: TGTGCCTGGAGTCCGACAGGAAGCTCTGGAAACACCATATATTTT. It encodes CAWSPTGSSGNTIYF.

This clone was counted between two and nine times. The chain recombines TRBV6-5 with TRBJ2-5, with 12 bases lining up with TRBD2. The CDR3 has 16 amino acids. V shed 0 bases, J shed 2 bases, and the junction held 1 base outside the gene matches. The germline gives CDR1 MNHEY, CDR2 SVGAGI. The CDR3 DNA reads TGTGCCAGCAGTTACTCGGGACTAGCGGGTCAAGAGACCCAGTACTTC. This encodes CASSYSGLAGQETQYF.

This chain joins TRBV27 and TRBJ2-7; 9 bases agree with TRBD1. Germline V CDR1 and CDR2: MNHEY, SMNVEV (reference sequence). CDR3 length: 18 residues. V shed 5 bases and J 2 bases; nucleotides not matched to a gene: 16. CDR3 sequence: CASSRRSLGTGRPYEQYF. CDR3 bases: TGTGCCAGCAGTCGAAGGTCATTGGGGACAGGGAGGCCCTACGAGCAGTACTTC.

The CDR3 nucleotides are TGTGCCAGCAGTCCTACTAGTTCCTACGAGCAGTACTTC. As protein: CASSPTSSYEQYF. The V and J genes are TRBV27 and TRBJ2-7, with D possibly being TRBD2 (5 bases). Germline CDR1 is MNHEY and CDR2 is SMNVEV (reference sequence). CDR3 length equals 13 residues. V shed 5 bases and J shed 1 base, with 9 bases lying between them.

V gene TRBV10-1 combines with J gene TRBJ2-2, with D possibly matching TRBD2 (5 bases). The CDR3 runs to 15 residues. Germline V gene lookup returns CDR1 WNHNN and CDR2 SYGVQD (reference sequence). Trimming took off 4 bases at V and 5 bases at J, with 14 bases between the two ends. CDR3 residues: CASSVHTSGTGELFF. For the CDR3, the DNA is TGCGCCAGCAGTGTGCACACTTCGGGGACCGGGGAGCTGTTTTTT.

The chain joins TRBV5-1 to TRBJ2-5; 11 bases agree with TRBD2. CDR1 is SGHRS, CDR2 YFSETQ, per germline. CDR3 length: 16 amino acids. The ends lost 3 bases at V and 1 base at J; junction bases unmatched: 5. In DNA form, the CDR3 reads TGCGCCAGCAGCTCCCTAGCGGGAGGACTCCAAGAGACCCAGTACTTC. This sequence encodes CASSSLAGGLQETQYF.

The rearrangement links TRBV6-1 to TRBJ1-2; D is ambiguous. Germline V gene sequence: CDR1 MNHNS, CDR2 SASEGT. The V end lost 6 bases, the J end lost 2 bases, and 16 bases lay between the germline ends. This CDR3 is 15 amino acids long. The CDR3 sequence is CASREVSDHNYGYTF. The CDR3 nucleotides are TGTGCCAGCAGGGAGGTCTCGGACCACAACTATGGCTACACCTTC.